This T cell receptor (beta chain) emerged from a study of shared clonotypes between healthy human individuals. Clones were read by immunoSEQ multiplex PCR, and TCRdb kept only the in-frame ones, dropping some. The sample lists some 1.4 million clones; approximately 97% were seen once. The germline V gene has CDR1 SGHVS and CDR2 FQNEAQ. The CDR3 sequence is 11 residues long. V was clipped by 3 bases and J by 16 bases; unmatched bases: 6. What was sequenced was naive CD4+ T cells sorted from blood. The subset was: CD45RA+ positively selected. The chain employs TRBV7-8 and TRBJ2-1, with 7 nucleotides matching TRBD1. The origin of this receptor is a man under 40 in good health. CDR3 bases: TGTGCCAGCAGCTTCGACAGGGTCACCTTCTTC. Translating gives CASSFDRVTFF.